Listed below are T cell receptor beta chains from one sample, sequenced in a study of blood T cell repertoires in COVID-19. The data were produced by immunoSEQ multiplex PCR, yet TCRdb's version contains in-frame clones alone and is incomplete. Of fewer than 200,000 clones listed, approximately 85% were seen once; the top ten hold about 9.4%. Source material: peripheral blood. The source is a woman aged 80 or over with acute or convalescent COVID-19. CDR3s include the opening cysteine and the closing phenylalanine or tryptophan. D genes are given only for firm matches. Clone size is stated in some rows and not others, as once, few, many or a class when expanded.

TRBJ2-7 | TRBV10-3 | NA | NA | CAISEAGYEQYF | TGTGCCATCAGCGAGGCCGGCTACGAGCAGTACTTC
TRBJ1-1 | TRBV27 | TRBD1 | once | CASSFEGAYTEAFF | TGTGCCAGCAGTTTCGAGGGGGCATACACTGAAGCTTTCTTT
TRBJ2-5 | TRBV7-2 | TRBD1 | once | CASDGQGGRATQYF | TGTGCCAGCGACGGACAGGGCGGAAGAGCGACCCAGTACTTC
TRBJ2-6 | TRBV3-1/TRBV3-2 | NA | NA | CASSRGTPERGANVLTF | TGTGCCAGCAGCCGCGGGACCCCCGAGCGGGGGGCCAACGTCCTGACTTTC
TRBJ1-1 | TRBV5-1 | TRBD1 | NA | CASSFGQGAEAFF | TGCGCCAGCAGCTTTGGACAGGGCGCTGAAGCTTTCTTT
TRBJ2-7 | TRBV20-1 | TRBD1 | NA | CSASIRTGNYEQYF | TGCAGTGCTAGTATCAGGACAGGGAACTACGAGCAGTACTTC
TRBJ1-6 | TRBV5-6 | NA | many | CASSLAGGYNSPLHF | TGTGCCAGCAGCTTGGCCGGGGGCTATAATTCACCCCTCCACTTT
TRBJ1-5 | TRBV30 | TRBD1 | NA | CAWSDRQGAFPQHF | TGTGCCTGGAGCGACAGGCAGGGGGCTTTCCCCCAGCATTTT
TRBJ1-1 | TRBV18 | NA | once | CASSEAGSNTEAFF | TGTGCCAGCTCAGAGGCGGGGTCGAACACTGAAGCTTTCTTT
TRBJ2-7 | TRBV19 | TRBD2 | NA | CASSELTSGGYEQYF | TGTGCCAGTAGTGAGCTGACTAGCGGGGGGTACGAGCAGTACTTC
TRBJ2-7 | TRBV18 | TRBD1 | NA | CASSPPGQGHEQYF | TGTGCCAGCTCACCCCCGGGACAGGGCCACGAGCAGTACTTC
TRBJ2-3 | TRBV19 | NA | NA | CASSLRRGTQYF | TGTGCCAGTAGTCTGCGACGAGGAACGCAGTATTTT
TRBJ1-3 | TRBV6-6 | TRBD1 | many | CASSRQGITGNTIYF | TGTGCCAGCAGCCGACAGGGGATTACTGGAAACACCATATATTTT
TRBJ2-1 | TRBV6-2/TRBV6-3 | NA | NA | CASSSAGAPPNEQFF | TGTGCCAGCAGTTCTGCGGGGGCCCCGCCCAATGAGCAGTTCTTC
TRBJ2-2 | TRBV25-1 | NA | NA | CASSPWRGDTGELFF | TGTGCCAGCAGTCCCTGGAGGGGAGACACCGGGGAGCTGTTTTTT
TRBJ2-1 | TRBV9 | TRBD2 | NA | CASSVSGTSGEQFF | TGTGCCAGCAGCGTCTCCGGGACTAGCGGTGAGCAGTTCTTC
TRBJ2-1 | TRBV30 | NA | NA | CAWSVNSALGNEQFF | TGTGCCTGGAGTGTTAATAGCGCTTTAGGCAATGAGCAGTTCTTC